This T cell receptor (beta chain) was documented in a study of molecular identifiers for immune sequencing clone quantification. General study results and limits: Highly expanded clone sizes could end up underestimated if a barcode were shared by identical TCR molecules.

Germline CDR1 reads SGHRS; CDR2 reads YFSETQ. V dropped 0 bases and J dropped 6; count of bases not matched to a gene: 7. The CDR3 has 17 amino acids. Libraries of bulk TCR were made by previously described methods (with listed TCR primers). TCRdb reanalysed the PCR reads using MiXCR and keeps one entry per CDR3 protein. The sample lists about half a million distinct CDR3 sequences; 20% to 25% were seen once. Turning to this clonotype: The antigen is unknown.

The sequenced material came from naive CD8+ T cells from blood, with Jurkat cell RNA spiked in. Described subset: FACS-sorted CD8+CD4-CCR7+CD45RA+ naive T cells. This sequence joins TRBV5-1 and TRBJ2-1, with 12 bases fitting TRBD2. The sequence derives from a human donor in good health. Some libraries in this study had Jurkat cell RNA spiked in. The CDR3, as DNA: TGCGCCAGCAGCTTGGCCCTAGCGGGGGGGCCTCTCAATGAGCAGTTCTTC. This gives the protein CASSLALAGGPLNEQFF.